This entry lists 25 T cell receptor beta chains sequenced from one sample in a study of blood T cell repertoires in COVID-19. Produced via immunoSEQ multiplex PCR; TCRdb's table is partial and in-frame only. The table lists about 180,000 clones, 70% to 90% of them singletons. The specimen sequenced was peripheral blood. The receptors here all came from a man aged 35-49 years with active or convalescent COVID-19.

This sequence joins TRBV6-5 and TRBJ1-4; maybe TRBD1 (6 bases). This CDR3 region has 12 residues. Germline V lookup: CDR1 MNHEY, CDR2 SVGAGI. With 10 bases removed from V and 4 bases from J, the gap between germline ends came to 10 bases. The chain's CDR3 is CATRDINEKLFF. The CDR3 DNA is TGTGCCACCCGGGACATTAATGAAAAACTGTTTTTT.

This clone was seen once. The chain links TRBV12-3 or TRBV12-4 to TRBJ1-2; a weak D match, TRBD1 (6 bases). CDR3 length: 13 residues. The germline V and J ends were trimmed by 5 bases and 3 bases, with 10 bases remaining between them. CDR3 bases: TGTGCCAGCAGTCATACAGGGTACTATGGCTACACCTTC. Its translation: CASSHTGYYGYTF.

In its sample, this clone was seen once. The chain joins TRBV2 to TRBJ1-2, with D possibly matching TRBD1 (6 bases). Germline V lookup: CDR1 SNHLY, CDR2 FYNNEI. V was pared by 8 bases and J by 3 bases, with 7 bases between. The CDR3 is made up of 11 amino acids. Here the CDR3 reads CASRTDYGYTF. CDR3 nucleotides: TGTGCCAGCCGGACAGACTATGGCTACACCTTC.

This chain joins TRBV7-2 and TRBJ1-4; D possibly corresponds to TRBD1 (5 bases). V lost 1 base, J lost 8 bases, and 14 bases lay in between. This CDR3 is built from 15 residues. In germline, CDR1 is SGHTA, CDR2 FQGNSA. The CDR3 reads CASSLDGRVSEKLFF. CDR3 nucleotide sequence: TGTGCCAGCAGCTTAGATGGCAGGGTCAGCGAAAAACTGTTTTTT.

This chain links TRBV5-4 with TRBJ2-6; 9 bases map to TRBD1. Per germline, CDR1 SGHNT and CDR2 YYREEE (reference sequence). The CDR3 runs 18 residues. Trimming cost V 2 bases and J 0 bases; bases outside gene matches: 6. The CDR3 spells CASSFGTGTHSGANVLTF. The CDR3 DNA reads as TGTGCCAGCAGCTTTGGGACAGGGACCCACTCTGGGGCCAACGTCCTGACTTTC.

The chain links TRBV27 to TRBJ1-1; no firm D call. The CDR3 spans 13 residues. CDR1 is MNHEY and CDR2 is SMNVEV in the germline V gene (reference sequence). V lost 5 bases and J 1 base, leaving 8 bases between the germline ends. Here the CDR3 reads CASSGLRNTEAFF. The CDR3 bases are TGTGCCAGCAGTGGGCTTAGGAACACTGAAGCTTTCTTT.

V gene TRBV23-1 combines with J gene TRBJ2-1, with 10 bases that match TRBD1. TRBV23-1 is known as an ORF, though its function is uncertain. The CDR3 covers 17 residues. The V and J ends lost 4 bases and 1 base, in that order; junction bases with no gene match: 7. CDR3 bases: TGCGCCAGCAGTCCCAACTGGACAGGGGGGTCCTACAATGAGCAGTTCTTC. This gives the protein CASSPNWTGGSYNEQFF.

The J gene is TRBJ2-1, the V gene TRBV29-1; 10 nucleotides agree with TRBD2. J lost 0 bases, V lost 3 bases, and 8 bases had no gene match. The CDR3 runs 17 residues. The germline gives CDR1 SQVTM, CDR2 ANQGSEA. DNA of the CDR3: TGCAGCGTTGACGGGCTAGCGGGGGCCAGCTCCTACAATGAGCAGTTCTTC. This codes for CSVDGLAGASSYNEQFF.

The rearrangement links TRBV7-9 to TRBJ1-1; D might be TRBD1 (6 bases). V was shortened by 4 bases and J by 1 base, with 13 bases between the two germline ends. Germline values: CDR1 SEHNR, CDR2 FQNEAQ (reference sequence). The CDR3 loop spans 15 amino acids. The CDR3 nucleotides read TGTGCCAGCAGCTCCAAACAGGGAAGGAACACTGAAGCTTTCTTT. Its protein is CASSSKQGRNTEAFF.

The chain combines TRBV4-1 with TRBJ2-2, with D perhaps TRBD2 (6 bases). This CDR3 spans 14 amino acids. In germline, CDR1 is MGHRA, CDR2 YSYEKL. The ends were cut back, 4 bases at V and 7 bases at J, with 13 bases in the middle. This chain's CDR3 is CASSLGGRNGELFF. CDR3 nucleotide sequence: TGCGCCAGCAGCCTGGGAGGCCGGAACGGGGAGCTGTTTTTT.

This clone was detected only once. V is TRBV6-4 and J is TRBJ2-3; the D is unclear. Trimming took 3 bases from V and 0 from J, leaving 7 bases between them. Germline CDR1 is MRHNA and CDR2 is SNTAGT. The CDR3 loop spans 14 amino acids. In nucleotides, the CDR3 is TGTGCCAGCAGTGAGGCGGTCAGCACAGATACGCAGTATTTT. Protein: CASSEAVSTDTQYF.

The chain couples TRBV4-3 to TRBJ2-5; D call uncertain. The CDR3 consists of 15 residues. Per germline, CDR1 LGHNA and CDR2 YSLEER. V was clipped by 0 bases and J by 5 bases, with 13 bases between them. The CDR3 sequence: CASSQDRLVWETQYF. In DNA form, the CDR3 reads TGCGCCAGCAGCCAAGATCGCCTAGTGTGGGAGACCCAGTACTTC.

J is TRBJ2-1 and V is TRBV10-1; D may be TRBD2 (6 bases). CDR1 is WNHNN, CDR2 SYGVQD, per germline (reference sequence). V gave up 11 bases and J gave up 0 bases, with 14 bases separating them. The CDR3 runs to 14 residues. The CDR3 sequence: CAHKATSSYNEQFF. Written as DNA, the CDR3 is TGCGCCCACAAGGCGACTAGCTCCTACAATGAGCAGTTCTTC.

The DNA for the CDR3 is TGTGCCAGCAGCCAACGGACAGGGTACTATGGCTACACCTTC. Translating it yields CASSQRTGYYGYTF. The V gene is TRBV3-1 (or the pseudogene TRBV3-2), the J gene TRBJ1-2, with 8 bases fitting TRBD1. Germline V gene data show CDR1 as LGHDT and CDR2 as YNNKEL (reference sequence). The CDR3 length is 14 residues. Losses at the gene ends were 2 bases for V and 3 bases for J; bases not matched to a gene: 2.

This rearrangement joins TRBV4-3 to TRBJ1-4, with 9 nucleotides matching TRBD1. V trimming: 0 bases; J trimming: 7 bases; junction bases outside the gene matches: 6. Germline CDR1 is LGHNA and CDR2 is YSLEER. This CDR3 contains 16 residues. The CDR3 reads CASSQDPGQGSEKLFF. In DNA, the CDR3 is TGCGCCAGCAGCCAAGATCCCGGACAGGGGTCTGAAAAACTGTTTTTT.

The CDR3 sequence is CASSRGGPQPQHF. As DNA, the CDR3 is TGTGCCAGCAGTCGCGGGGGGCCTCAGCCCCAGCATTTT. The chain links TRBV6-5 to TRBJ1-5; the D gene is possibly TRBD1 (6 bases). The CDR3 contains 13 residues. The germline CDR1 and CDR2 sequences are MNHEY and SVGAGI. Trimming took off 5 bases at V and 6 bases at J, with 11 bases between the two ends.

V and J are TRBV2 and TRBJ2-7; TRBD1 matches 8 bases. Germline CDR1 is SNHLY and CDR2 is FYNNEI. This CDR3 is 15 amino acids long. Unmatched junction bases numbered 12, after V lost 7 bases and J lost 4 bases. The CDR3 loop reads CASNAGGFRGYEQYF. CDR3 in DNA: TGTGCCAGCAATGCAGGGGGCTTTAGAGGATACGAGCAGTACTTC.

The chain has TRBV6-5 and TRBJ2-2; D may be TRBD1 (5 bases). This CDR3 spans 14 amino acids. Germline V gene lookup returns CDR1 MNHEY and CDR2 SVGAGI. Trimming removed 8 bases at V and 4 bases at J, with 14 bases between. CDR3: CASFQGASTGELFF. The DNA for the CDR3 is TGTGCCAGCTTTCAGGGCGCTAGCACCGGGGAGCTGTTTTTT.

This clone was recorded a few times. CDR3 sequence (DNA): TGTGCCAGCAGCCTAGGGGGCTCAAGCTCCTACAATGAGCAGTTCTTC. Amino acids: CASSLGGSSSYNEQFF. The V gene is TRBV5-4, the J gene TRBJ2-1, with 7 bases lining up with TRBD1. This CDR3 has 16 residues. Unmatched junction bases numbered 7, after V lost 4 bases and J lost 0 bases. The germline V gene has CDR1 SGHNT and CDR2 YYREEE (reference sequence).

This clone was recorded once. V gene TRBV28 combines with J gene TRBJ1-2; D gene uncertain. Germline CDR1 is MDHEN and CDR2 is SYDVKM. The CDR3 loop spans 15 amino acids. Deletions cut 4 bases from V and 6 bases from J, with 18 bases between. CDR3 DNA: TGTGCCAGCAGTTCCGCGGGCCTGCGGGGAAATGGCTACACCTTC. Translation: CASSSAGLRGNGYTF.

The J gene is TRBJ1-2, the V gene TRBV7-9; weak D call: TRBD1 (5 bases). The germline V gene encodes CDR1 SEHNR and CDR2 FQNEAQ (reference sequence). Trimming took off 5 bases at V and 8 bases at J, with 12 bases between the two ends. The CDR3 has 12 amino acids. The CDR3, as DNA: TGTGCCAGCAGCATCCAGGGAGGGGGCTACACCTTC. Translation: CASSIQGGGYTF.

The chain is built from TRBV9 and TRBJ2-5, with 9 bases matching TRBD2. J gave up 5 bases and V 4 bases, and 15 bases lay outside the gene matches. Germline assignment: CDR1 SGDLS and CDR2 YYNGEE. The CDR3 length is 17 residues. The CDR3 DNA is TGTGCCAGCAGCCCAGGACTTTCGCTAGCGGGGCAGGAGACCCAGTACTTC. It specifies CASSPGLSLAGQETQYF.

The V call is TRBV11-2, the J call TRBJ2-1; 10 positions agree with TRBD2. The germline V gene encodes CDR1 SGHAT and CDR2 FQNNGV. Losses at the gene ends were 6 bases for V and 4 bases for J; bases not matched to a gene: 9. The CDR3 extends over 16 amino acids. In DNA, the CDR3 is TGTGCCAGCAGTTTAAGCGGGGGGGCCGCGTACAATGAGCAGTTCTTC. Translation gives CASSLSGGAAYNEQFF.

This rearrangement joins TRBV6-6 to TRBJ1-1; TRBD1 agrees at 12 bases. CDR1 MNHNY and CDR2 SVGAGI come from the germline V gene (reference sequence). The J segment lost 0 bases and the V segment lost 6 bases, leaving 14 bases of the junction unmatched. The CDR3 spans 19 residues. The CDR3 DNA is TGTGCCAGCAGCTCCGGGACAGGGGGCGCCGTTTGGGTGAACACTGAAGCTTTCTTT. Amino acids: CASSSGTGGAVWVNTEAFF.

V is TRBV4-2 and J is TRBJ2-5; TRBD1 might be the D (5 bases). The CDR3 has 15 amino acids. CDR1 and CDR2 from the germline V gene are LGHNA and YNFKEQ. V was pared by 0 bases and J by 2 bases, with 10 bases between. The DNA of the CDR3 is TGTGCCAGCAGCCAAGATCAGGGAAATCAAGAGACCCAGTACTTC. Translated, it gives CASSQDQGNQETQYF.